The table lists the clone carrying this TCR beta chain with a count of one. As yet, its antigen is unknown. Unique molecular identifiers had been added to the TCR beta cDNA libraries. Roughly 500,000 cDNA molecules came from roughly 0.93 to 9.6 million T cells. TCRdb processed the PCR reads anew with MiXCR; each CDR3 protein has one entry. This table has a few hundred thousand distinct CDR3 sequences, roughly 35% appearing once. The data were taken from a study of post-analysis software for immune sequencing data. Overall study context: As for disease course, relapsing-remitting, secondary progressive and progressive-relapsing multiple sclerosis were all included. Study results and caveats: Higher frequency in patients than in controls was seen for roughly five TRBV segments, with TRBV5-6, TRBV5-1 and TRBV20-1 among them. Analysis by F measure revealed that same-batch samples clustered strongly together. Versus controls, multiple sclerosis patients showed significantly lower diversity (normalized Chao1).

CDR3 length equals 17 residues. The junction had 10 bases not matched to a gene; V was cut back by 0 bases and J by 5 bases. CDR1 MDHEN and CDR2 SYDVKM come from the germline V gene. The sequencing sample was made of blood. The chain joins TRBV28 to TRBJ2-7; 10 nucleotides match TRBD1. The TCR originated in a girl aged 10-17 years with multiple sclerosis. CDR3 sequence: CASSLWPTGQGGHEQYF. The CDR3, as DNA: TGTGCCAGCAGTTTATGGCCCACTGGACAGGGGGGACACGAGCAGTACTTC.